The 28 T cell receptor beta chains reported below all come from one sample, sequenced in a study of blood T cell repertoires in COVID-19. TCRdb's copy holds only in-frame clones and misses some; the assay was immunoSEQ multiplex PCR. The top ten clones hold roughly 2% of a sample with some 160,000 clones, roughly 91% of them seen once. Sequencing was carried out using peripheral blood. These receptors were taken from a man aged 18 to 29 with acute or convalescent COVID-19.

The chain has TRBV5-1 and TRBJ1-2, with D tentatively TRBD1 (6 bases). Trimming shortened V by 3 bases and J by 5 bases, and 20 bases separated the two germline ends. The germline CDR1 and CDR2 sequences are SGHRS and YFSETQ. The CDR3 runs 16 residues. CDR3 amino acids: CASSYTPTGEEYGYTF. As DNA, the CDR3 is TGCGCCAGCAGCTATACTCCGACAGGAGAGGAATATGGCTACACCTTC.

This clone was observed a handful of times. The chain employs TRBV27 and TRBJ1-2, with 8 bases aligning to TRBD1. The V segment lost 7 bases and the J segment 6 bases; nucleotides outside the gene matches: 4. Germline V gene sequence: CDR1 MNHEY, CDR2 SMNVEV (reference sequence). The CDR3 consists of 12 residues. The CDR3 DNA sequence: TGTGCCAGCAAAGCAGGGGGCAATGGCTACACCTTC. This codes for CASKAGGNGYTF.

The CDR3 spells CASGNPDYNTGELFF. CDR3 nucleotides: TGTGCCAGCGGCAACCCGGACTACAACACCGGGGAGCTGTTTTTT. The J gene is TRBJ2-2, the V gene TRBV11-2; possible D gene TRBD2, 6 bases. Trimming took off 8 bases at V and 2 bases at J, with 15 bases between the two ends. This CDR3 has 15 amino acids. From germline, CDR1 is SGHAT and CDR2 FQNNGV.

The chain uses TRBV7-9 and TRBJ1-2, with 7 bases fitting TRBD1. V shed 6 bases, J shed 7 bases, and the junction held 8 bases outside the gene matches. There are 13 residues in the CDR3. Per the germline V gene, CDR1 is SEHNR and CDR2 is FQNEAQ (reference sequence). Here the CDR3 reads CASRSTGDPGYTF. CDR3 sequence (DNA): TGTGCCAGCAGGTCAACAGGGGATCCTGGCTACACCTTC.

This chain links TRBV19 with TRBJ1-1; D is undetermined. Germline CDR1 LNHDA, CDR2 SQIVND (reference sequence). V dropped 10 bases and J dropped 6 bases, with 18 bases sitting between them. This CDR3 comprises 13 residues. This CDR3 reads CATYPPGISEAFF. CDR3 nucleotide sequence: TGTGCCACCTACCCGCCGGGGATCTCTGAAGCTTTCTTT.

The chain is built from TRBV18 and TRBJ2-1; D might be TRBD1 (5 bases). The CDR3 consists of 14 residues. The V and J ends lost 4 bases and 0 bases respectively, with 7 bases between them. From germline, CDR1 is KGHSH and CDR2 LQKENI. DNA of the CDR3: TGTGCCAGCTCACAGCAGGGCTCCTACAATGAGCAGTTCTTC. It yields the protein CASSQQGSYNEQFF.

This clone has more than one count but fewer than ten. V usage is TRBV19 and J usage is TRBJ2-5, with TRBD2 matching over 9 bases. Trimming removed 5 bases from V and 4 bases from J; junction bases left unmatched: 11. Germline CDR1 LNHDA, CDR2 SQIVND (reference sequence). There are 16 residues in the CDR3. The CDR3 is CASSPGVAGAGETQYF. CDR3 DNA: TGTGCCAGTAGTCCTGGGGTAGCGGGAGCGGGAGAGACCCAGTACTTC.

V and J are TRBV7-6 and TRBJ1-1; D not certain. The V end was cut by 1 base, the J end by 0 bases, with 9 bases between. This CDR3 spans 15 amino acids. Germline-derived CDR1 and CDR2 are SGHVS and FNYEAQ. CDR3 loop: CASSLVASVNTEAFF. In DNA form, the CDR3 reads TGTGCCAGCAGCTTAGTAGCCAGTGTGAACACTGAAGCTTTCTTT.

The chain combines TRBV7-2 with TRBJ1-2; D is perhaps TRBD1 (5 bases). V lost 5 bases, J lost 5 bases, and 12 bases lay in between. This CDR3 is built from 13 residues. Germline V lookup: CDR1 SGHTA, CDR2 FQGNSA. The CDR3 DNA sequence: TGTGCCAGCAGCGCTGCAGGGAGGTATGGCTACACCTTC. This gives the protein CASSAAGRYGYTF.

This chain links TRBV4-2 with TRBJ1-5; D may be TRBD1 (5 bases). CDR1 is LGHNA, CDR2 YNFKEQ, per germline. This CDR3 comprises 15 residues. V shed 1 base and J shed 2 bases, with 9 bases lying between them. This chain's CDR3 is CASSQVGGGNQPQHF. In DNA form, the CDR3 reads TGTGCCAGCAGCCAAGTCGGGGGAGGCAATCAGCCCCAGCATTTT.

The CDR3 here is CASSGQGNYGYTF. The CDR3 DNA reads TGCGCCAGCAGCGGACAGGGCAACTATGGCTACACCTTC. The chain has TRBV10-2 and TRBJ1-2; 8 nucleotides line up with TRBD1. CDR3 length equals 13 residues. Germline V gene lookup returns CDR1 WSHSY and CDR2 SAAADI. The trim removed 6 bases at V and 2 bases at J, leaving 2 bases unmatched.

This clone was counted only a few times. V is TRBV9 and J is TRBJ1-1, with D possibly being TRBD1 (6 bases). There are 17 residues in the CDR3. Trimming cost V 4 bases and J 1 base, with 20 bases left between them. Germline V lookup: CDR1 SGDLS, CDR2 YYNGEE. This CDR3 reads CASSPLMFGQRNTEAFF. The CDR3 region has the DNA TGTGCCAGCAGCCCCCTTATGTTTGGACAGAGGAACACTGAAGCTTTCTTT.

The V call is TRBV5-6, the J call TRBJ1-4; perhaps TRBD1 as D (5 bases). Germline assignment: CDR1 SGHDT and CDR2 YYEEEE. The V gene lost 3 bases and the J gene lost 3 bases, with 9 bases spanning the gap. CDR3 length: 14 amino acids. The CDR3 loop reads CASSWGGSNEKLFF. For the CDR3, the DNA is TGTGCCAGCAGCTGGGGGGGTTCTAATGAAAAACTGTTTTTT.

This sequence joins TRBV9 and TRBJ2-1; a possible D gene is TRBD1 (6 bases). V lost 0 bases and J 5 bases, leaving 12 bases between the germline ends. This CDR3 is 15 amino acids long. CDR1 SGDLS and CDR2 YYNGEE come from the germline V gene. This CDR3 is CASSVARQADNEQFF. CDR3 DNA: TGTGCCAGCAGCGTAGCAAGACAGGCAGACAATGAGCAGTTCTTC.

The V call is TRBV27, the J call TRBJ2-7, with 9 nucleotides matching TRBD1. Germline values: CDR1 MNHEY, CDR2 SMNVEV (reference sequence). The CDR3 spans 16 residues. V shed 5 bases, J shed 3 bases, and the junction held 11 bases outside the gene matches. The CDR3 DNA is TGTGCCAGCAGTCCCCCTACAGGGACAGGGCGCTACGAGCAGTACTTC. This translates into CASSPPTGTGRYEQYF.

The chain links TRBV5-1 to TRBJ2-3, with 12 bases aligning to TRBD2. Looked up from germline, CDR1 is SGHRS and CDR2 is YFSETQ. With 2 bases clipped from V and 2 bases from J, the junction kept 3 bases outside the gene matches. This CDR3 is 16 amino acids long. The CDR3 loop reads CASSFGLAGPTDTQYF. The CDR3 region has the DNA TGCGCCAGCAGCTTTGGACTAGCGGGGCCCACAGATACGCAGTATTTT.

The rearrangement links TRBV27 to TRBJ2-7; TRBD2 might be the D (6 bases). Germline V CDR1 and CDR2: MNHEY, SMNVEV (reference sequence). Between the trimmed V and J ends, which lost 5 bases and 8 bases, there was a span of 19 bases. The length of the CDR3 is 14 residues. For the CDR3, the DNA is TGTGCCAGCAGTCCTATCCGCTTAGCGGAAAAGCAGTACTTC. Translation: CASSPIRLAEKQYF.

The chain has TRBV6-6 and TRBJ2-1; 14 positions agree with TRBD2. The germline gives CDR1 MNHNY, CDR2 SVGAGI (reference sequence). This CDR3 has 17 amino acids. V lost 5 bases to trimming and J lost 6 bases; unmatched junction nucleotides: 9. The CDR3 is CASSRLAGGHPANEQFF. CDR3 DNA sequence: TGTGCCAGCAGTCGACTAGCGGGAGGGCATCCTGCCAATGAGCAGTTCTTC.

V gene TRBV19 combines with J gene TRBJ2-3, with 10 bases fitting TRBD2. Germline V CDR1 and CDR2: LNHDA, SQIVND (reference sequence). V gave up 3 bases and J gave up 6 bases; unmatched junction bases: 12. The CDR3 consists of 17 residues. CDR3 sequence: CASSMRWLAGVSDTQYF. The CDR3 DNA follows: TGTGCCAGTAGTATGAGGTGGCTAGCGGGAGTATCGGATACGCAGTATTTT.

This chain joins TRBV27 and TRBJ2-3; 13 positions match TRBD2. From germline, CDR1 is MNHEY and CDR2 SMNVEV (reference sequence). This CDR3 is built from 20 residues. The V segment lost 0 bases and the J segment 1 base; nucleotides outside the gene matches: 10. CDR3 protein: CASSLSSLAGGQVGTDTQYF. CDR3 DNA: TGTGCCAGCAGTTTATCCTCACTAGCGGGGGGGCAGGTCGGCACAGATACGCAGTATTTT.

In DNA form, the CDR3 reads TGCGCCAGCAGCTTGATTGGGGCTGCGGGGCAAGAGACCCAGTACTTC. Translation gives CASSLIGAAGQETQYF. This rearrangement joins TRBV5-1 to TRBJ2-5, with TRBD2 as a possible D gene (6 bases). CDR3 length equals 16 residues. Trimming removed 1 base at V and 2 bases at J, with 15 bases between. Germline CDR1 reads SGHRS; CDR2 reads YFSETQ.

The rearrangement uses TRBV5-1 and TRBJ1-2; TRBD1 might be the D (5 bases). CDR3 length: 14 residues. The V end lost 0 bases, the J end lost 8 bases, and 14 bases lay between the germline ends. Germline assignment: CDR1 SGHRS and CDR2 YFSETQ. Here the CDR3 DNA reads TGCGCCAGCAGCTTGGAAGGTCTAGGGGAAGGCTACACCTTC. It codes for CASSLEGLGEGYTF.

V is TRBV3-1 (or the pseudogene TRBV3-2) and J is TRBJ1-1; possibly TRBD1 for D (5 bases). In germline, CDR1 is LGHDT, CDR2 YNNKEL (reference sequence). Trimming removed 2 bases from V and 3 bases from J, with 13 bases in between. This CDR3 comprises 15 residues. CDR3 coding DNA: TGTGCCAGCAGCCAAAACGGGGGGTTCTACACTGAAGCTTTCTTT. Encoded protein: CASSQNGGFYTEAFF.

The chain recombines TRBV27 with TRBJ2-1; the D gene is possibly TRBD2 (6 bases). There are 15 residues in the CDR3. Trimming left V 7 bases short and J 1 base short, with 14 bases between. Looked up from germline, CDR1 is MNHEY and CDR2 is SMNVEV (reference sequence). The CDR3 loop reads CASMRRGDSYNEQFF. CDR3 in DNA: TGTGCCAGCATGCGCCGCGGGGATTCCTACAATGAGCAGTTCTTC.

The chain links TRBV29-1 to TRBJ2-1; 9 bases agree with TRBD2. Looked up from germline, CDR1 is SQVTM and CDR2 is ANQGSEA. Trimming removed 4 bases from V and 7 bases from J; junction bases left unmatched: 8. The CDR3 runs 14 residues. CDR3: CSVVLGTSFNEQFF. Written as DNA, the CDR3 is TGCAGCGTTGTGCTTGGGACTAGCTTTAATGAGCAGTTCTTC.

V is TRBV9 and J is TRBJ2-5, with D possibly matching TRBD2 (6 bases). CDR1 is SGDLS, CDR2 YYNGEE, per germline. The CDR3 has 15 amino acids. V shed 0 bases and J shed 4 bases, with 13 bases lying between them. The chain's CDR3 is CASSVGRGWGETQYF. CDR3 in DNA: TGTGCCAGCAGCGTAGGGCGGGGCTGGGGAGAGACCCAGTACTTC.

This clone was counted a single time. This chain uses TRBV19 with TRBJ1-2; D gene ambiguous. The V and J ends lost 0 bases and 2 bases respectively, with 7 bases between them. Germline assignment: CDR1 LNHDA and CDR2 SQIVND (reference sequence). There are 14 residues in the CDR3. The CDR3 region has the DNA TGTGCCAGTAGTATAGATCCCGAGAACTATGGCTACACCTTC. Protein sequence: CASSIDPENYGYTF.

This chain's CDR3 is CSVRDRSLTDTQYF. CDR3 nucleotides: TGCAGCGTCCGCGACAGGTCCCTCACAGATACGCAGTATTTT. The J gene is TRBJ2-3, the V gene TRBV29-1, with D possibly matching TRBD1 (6 bases). Trimming shortened V by 6 bases and J by 2 bases, and 15 bases separated the two germline ends. This CDR3 is 14 amino acids long. Germline CDR1 reads SQVTM; CDR2 reads ANQGSEA.